This is a list of T cell receptor beta chains from one sample in a study of response to subunit inactivated influenza vaccine. Each CDR3 protein gets one entry after TCRdb re-called the RT-PCR reads with MiXCR. The data show about 520,000 distinct CDR3 sequences, with over 25% seen just once and approximately 2% held by the top ten. Sample: CD4+ T cells sorted from PBMCs, taken roughly 5 days after vaccination. The receptors derive from a man aged 50 or older who received an inactivated influenza vaccine. The CDR3 runs from the conserved cysteine through the conserved F or W. D genes are given only for firm matches. A clone size is listed for some rows: how often the clone was seen (once, few, many), or a class if it is expanded.

d_call: -
j_call: TRBJ2-5
v_call: TRBV11-2
clone_size: -
cdr3_nt: TGTGCCAGCAGCTTCGACCGAGAGACCCAGTACTTC
cdr3_aa: CASSFDRETQYF

d_call: -
j_call: TRBJ2-7
v_call: TRBV28
clone_size: -
cdr3_nt: TGTGCCAGCAGTTTGCCGACACACCGCTACGAGCAGTACTTC
cdr3_aa: CASSLPTHRYEQYF

d_call: -
j_call: TRBJ2-1
v_call: TRBV20-1
clone_size: few
cdr3_nt: TGCAGTGCCCTCCCGGCTAGCGTGGGTGAACCTTACAATGAGCAGTTCTTC
cdr3_aa: CSALPASVGEPYNEQFF

d_call: -
j_call: TRBJ2-5
v_call: TRBV5-5
clone_size: few
cdr3_nt: TGTGCCAGCAGCTTTGGGACACCCCAAGAGACCCAGTACTTC
cdr3_aa: CASSFGTPQETQYF

d_call: -
j_call: TRBJ2-3
v_call: TRBV5-1
clone_size: -
cdr3_nt: TGCGCCAGCAGACCTGAACCAGGCACAGATACGCAGTATTTT
cdr3_aa: CASRPEPGTDTQYF

d_call: -
j_call: TRBJ2-5
v_call: TRBV10-3
clone_size: -
cdr3_nt: TGTGCCATCAGTGACAGGGAGAAAACCCAGTACTTC
cdr3_aa: CAISDREKTQYF

d_call: -
j_call: TRBJ2-2
v_call: TRBV28
clone_size: -
cdr3_nt: TGTGCCAGCAGTTTTTGGCAATTCACCGGGGAGCTGTTTTTT
cdr3_aa: CASSFWQFTGELFF

d_call: -
j_call: TRBJ2-1
v_call: TRBV12-3/TRBV12-4
clone_size: few
cdr3_nt: TGTGCCAGCAGTTTGGTCGGGAACAATGAGCAGTTCTTC
cdr3_aa: CASSLVGNNEQFF

d_call: -
j_call: TRBJ2-1
v_call: TRBV5-1
clone_size: few
cdr3_nt: TGCGCCAGCAGCTCTGACGGGAACTCCTACAATGAGCAGTTCTTC
cdr3_aa: CASSSDGNSYNEQFF

d_call: -
j_call: TRBJ1-1
v_call: TRBV19
clone_size: -
cdr3_nt: TGTGCCAGTAGTGCACAGGTAACTCGGTACACTGAAGCTTTCTTT
cdr3_aa: CASSAQVTRYTEAFF

d_call: TRBD1
j_call: TRBJ1-1
v_call: TRBV5-1
clone_size: -
cdr3_nt: TGCGCCAGCAGCCCAGGACAGGGCGTGAACACTGAAGCTTTCTTT
cdr3_aa: CASSPGQGVNTEAFF

d_call: TRBD1
j_call: TRBJ1-2
v_call: TRBV5-1
clone_size: -
cdr3_nt: TGCGCCAGCAGCTTGGGACAGGGTTCTGGCGGCTACACCTTC
cdr3_aa: CASSLGQGSGGYTF

d_call: -
j_call: TRBJ2-1
v_call: TRBV20-1
clone_size: few
cdr3_nt: TGCAGTGCTAGAGATTGGGGGGCCCTCCTGTACAATGAGCAGTTCTTC
cdr3_aa: CSARDWGALLYNEQFF

d_call: TRBD2
j_call: TRBJ2-1
v_call: TRBV4-3
clone_size: -
cdr3_nt: TGCGCCAGCAGCCATCCAGGGCCTAGCGGACACTCCTGCCTGTTCTTC
cdr3_aa: CASSHPGPSGHSCLFF

d_call: TRBD2
j_call: TRBJ2-1
v_call: TRBV7-9
clone_size: many
cdr3_nt: TGTGCCAGCAACGGCGGGGGAGCCTCCTACAATGAGCAGTTCTTC
cdr3_aa: CASNGGGASYNEQFF

d_call: -
j_call: TRBJ2-1
v_call: TRBV20-1
clone_size: few
cdr3_nt: TGCAGTGCTAGAGATCCGGTCGAGTACAATGAGCAGTTCTTC
cdr3_aa: CSARDPVEYNEQFF

d_call: -
j_call: TRBJ1-1
v_call: TRBV5-1
clone_size: -
cdr3_nt: TGCGCCAGCATCCCCGACGCCGTGAACACTGAAGCTTTCTTT
cdr3_aa: CASIPDAVNTEAFF

d_call: -
j_call: TRBJ2-5
v_call: TRBV20-1
clone_size: -
cdr3_nt: TGCAGTGCTAGTCCGGGACACAGGGTTCCAGAGACCCAGTACTTC
cdr3_aa: CSASPGHRVPETQYF

d_call: -
j_call: TRBJ2-7
v_call: TRBV2
clone_size: -
cdr3_nt: TGTGCCAGCAGGGGGTCAGGCGACTACGAGCAGTACTTC
cdr3_aa: CASRGSGDYEQYF

d_call: TRBD2
j_call: TRBJ2-3
v_call: TRBV4-2
clone_size: few
cdr3_nt: TGTGCCAGCAGCCAAGTGGGCCTAGCGGCCGATACGCAGTATTTT
cdr3_aa: CASSQVGLAADTQYF

d_call: TRBD2
j_call: TRBJ2-1
v_call: TRBV12-3/TRBV12-4
clone_size: -
cdr3_nt: TGTGCCAGCAGCCGTATAGCGGGGGGGCCAAACAATGAGCAGTTCTTC
cdr3_aa: CASSRIAGGPNNEQFF

d_call: -
j_call: TRBJ2-3
v_call: TRBV9
clone_size: few
cdr3_nt: TGTGCCAGCAGCCATGGTGGGGTAGATACGCAGTATTTT
cdr3_aa: CASSHGGVDTQYF

d_call: -
j_call: TRBJ1-4
v_call: TRBV7-2
clone_size: few
cdr3_nt: TGTGCCAGCAGCTTATCCCCGGCAACTAATGAAAAACTGTTTTTT
cdr3_aa: CASSLSPATNEKLFF